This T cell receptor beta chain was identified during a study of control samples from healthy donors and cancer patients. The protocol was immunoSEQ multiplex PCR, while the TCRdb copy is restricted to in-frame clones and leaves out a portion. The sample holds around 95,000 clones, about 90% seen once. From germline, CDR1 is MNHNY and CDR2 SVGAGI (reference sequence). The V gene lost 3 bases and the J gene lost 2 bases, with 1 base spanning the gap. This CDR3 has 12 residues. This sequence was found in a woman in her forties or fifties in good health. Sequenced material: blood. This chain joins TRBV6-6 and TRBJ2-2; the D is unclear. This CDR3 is CASSYNTGELFF. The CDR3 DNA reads TGTGCCAGCAGTTATAACACCGGGGAGCTGTTTTTT.